This T cell receptor beta chain was identified during a study of control samples from healthy donors and cancer patients. The length of the CDR3 is 13 residues. In germline, CDR1 is GTSNPN, CDR2 SVGIG (reference sequence). Deletions cut 4 bases from V and 10 bases from J, with 14 bases between. TCRdb keeps only in-frame clones here, not all; method: immunoSEQ multiplex PCR. The table records tens of thousands of clones, about 82% of them present only once. This TCR was recovered from a man aged 30 to 39 in good health. The chain combines TRBV30 with TRBJ1-6; TRBD1 might be the D (6 bases). The specimen was blood. The CDR3 DNA follows: TGTGCCTGGACCTCGGTGGGACAATCACCCCTCCACTTT. This encodes CAWTSVGQSPLHF.